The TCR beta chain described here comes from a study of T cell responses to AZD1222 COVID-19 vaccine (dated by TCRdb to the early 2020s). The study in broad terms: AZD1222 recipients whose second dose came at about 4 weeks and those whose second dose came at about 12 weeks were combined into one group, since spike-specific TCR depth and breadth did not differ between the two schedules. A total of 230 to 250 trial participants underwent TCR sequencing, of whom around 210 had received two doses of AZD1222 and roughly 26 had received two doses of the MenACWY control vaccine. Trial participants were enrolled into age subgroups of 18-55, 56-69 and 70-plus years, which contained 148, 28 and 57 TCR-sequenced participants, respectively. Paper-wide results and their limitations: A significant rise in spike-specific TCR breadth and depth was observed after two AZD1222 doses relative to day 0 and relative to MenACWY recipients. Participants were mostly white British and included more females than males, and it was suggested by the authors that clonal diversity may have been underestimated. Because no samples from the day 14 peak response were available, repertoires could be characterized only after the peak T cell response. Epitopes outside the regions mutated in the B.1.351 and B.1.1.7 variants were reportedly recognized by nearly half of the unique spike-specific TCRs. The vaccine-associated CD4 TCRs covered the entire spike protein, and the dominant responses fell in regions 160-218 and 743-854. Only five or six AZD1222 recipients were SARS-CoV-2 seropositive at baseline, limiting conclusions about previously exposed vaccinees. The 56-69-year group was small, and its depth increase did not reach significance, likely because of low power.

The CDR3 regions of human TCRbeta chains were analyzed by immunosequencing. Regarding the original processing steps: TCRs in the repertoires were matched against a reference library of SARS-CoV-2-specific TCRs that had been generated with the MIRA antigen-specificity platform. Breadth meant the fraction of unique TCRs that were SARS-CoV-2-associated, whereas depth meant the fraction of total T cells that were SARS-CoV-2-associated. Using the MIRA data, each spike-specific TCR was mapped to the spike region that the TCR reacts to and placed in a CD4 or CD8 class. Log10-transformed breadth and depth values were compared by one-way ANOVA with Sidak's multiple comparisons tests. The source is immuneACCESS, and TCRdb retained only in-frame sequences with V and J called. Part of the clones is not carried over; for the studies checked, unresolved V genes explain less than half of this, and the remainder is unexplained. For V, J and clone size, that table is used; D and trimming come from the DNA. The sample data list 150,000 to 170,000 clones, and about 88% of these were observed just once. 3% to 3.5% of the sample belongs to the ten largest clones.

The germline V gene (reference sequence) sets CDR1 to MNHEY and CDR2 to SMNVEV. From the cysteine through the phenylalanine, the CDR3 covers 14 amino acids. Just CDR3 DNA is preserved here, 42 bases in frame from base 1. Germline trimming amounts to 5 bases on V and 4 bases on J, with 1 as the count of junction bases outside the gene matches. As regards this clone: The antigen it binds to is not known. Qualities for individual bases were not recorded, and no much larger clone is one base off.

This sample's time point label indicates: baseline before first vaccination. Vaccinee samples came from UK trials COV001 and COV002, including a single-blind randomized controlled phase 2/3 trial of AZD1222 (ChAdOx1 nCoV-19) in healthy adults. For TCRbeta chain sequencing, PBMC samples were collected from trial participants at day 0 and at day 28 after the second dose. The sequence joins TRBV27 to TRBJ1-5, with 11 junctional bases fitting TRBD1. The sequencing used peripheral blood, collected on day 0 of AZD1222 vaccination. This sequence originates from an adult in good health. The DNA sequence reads TGTGCCAGCAGTGGGACAGGGGGGAATCAGCCCCAGCATTTT. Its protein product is CASSGTGGNQPQHF.